Listed below are T cell receptor beta chains from one sample, sequenced in a study of response to subunit inactivated influenza vaccine. A single record per CDR3 protein comes from TCRdb applying MiXCR to the RT-PCR reads. The sample shows 600,000 to 850,000 distinct CDR3 sequences, 14% of them seen only once. The sample was PBMCs from blood, taken around two weeks before vaccination. These receptors came from a man aged 50-60 years who received an inactivated influenza vaccine. CDR3s include the opening cysteine and the closing phenylalanine or tryptophan. A D gene is named only where the DNA matches it firmly. Expanded clones are given a class, and other clones once, few, many or no size at all.

CDR3	DNA	size	D	J	V
CASSQGTSGNEQFF	TGTGCCAGCAGCCAAGGGACTAGCGGCAATGAGCAGTTCTTC	few	TRBD2	TRBJ2-1	TRBV7-6
CAWRGWGAGGEAFF	TGTGCCTGGAGGGGTTGGGGGGCAGGTGGTGAAGCTTTCTTT	-	-	TRBJ1-1	TRBV30
CASSLGRVRETQYF	TGTGCCAGCAGCTTAGGGAGGGTACGGGAGACCCAGTACTTC	few	-	TRBJ2-5	TRBV11-2
CAISKQGVGGTDTQYF	TGTGCCATCAGTAAGCAGGGGGTTGGGGGCACAGATACGCAGTATTTT	many	TRBD1	TRBJ2-3	TRBV10-3
CASSMEAGTVHNEQFF	TGTGCCAGTAGTATGGAGGCAGGGACTGTCCACAATGAGCAGTTCTTC	few	-	TRBJ2-1	TRBV19
CASSPWAENTGELFF	TGCGCCAGCAGCCCCTGGGCGGAGAACACCGGGGAGCTGTTTTTT	few	-	TRBJ2-2	TRBV5-1
CASSPGTGYRNEQFF	TGTGCCAGCAGCCCTGGGACAGGGTATAGGAATGAGCAGTTCTTC	few	TRBD1	TRBJ2-1	TRBV7-2
CSGGARNTEAFF	TGCAGCGGAGGGGCTCGAAACACTGAAGCTTTCTTT	-	-	TRBJ1-1	TRBV29-1
CASSSGGGAETQYF	TGCGCCAGCAGCTCAGGGGGCGGAGCAGAGACCCAGTACTTC	-	TRBD1	TRBJ2-5	TRBV5-1
CASSLAGTSVYNEQFF	TGTGCCAGCAGCTTAGCCGGGACTAGCGTATACAATGAGCAGTTCTTC	many	TRBD2	TRBJ2-1	TRBV7-2
CAEQRTTGTANEQYF	TGTGCCGAGCAGCGTACAACAGGGACCGCTAACGAGCAGTACTTC	few	-	TRBJ2-7	TRBV9
CASRPTSGGAYEQYF	TGTGCCAGCAGACCGACTAGCGGGGGGGCCTACGAGCAGTACTTC	few	TRBD2	TRBJ2-7	TRBV12-3/TRBV12-4
CASSLDVASAGELFF	TGTGCCAGCAGTTTAGATGTGGCCTCAGCCGGGGAGCTGTTTTTT	many	-	TRBJ2-2	TRBV12-3/TRBV12-4
CASSPGSQPSLAKNIQYF	TGTGCCAGCTCACCAGGAAGCCAACCTAGCCTAGCCAAAAACATTCAGTACTTC	-	-	TRBJ2-4	TRBV18
CASSATNPVGNQPQHF	TGTGCCAGCAGTGCGACTAACCCGGTAGGCAATCAGCCCCAGCATTTT	few	-	TRBJ1-5	TRBV12-3/TRBV12-4
CASSQEGGQDSYEQYF	TGTGCCAGCAGCCAAGAAGGGGGACAGGACTCCTACGAGCAGTACTTC	few	TRBD1	TRBJ2-7	TRBV4-2
CSARVWGEDYGYTF	TGCAGTGCTAGAGTCTGGGGAGAGGACTATGGCTACACCTTC	-	-	TRBJ1-2	TRBV20-1
CASSSLRQGNQPQHF	TGTGCCAGCAGTTCCCTCCGACAGGGGAATCAGCCCCAGCATTTT	few	TRBD1	TRBJ1-5	TRBV6-5
CASSLGWLAGAYNEQFF	TGTGCCAGCAGCTTAGGGTGGCTAGCGGGGGCCTACAATGAGCAGTTCTTC	many	TRBD2	TRBJ2-1	TRBV7-8
CASRTALLQAKDIQYF	TGTGCCAGCAGGACGGCGCTCCTTCAAGCCAAGGACATTCAGTACTTC	few	-	TRBJ2-4	TRBV3-1
CASSLVSGAQYF	TGTGCCAGCAGCTTAGTGTCGGGGGCCCAGTACTTC	many	-	TRBJ2-5	TRBV7-2
CASSQEVWREQFF	TGTGCCAGCAGCCAAGAGGTGTGGCGGGAGCAGTTCTTC	-	-	TRBJ2-1	TRBV3-1
CASSQGYSGPGDEQFF	TGTGCCAGCAGCCAAGGGTACAGCGGCCCAGGGGATGAGCAGTTCTTC	-	-	TRBJ2-1	TRBV3-1
CASSLISPETGYNSYEQYF	TGTGCCAGCAGCTTAATATCCCCGGAGACAGGATATAATTCCTACGAGCAGTACTTC	-	-	TRBJ2-7	TRBV7-2
CASSTNRQETQYF	TGTGCCAGCAGCACTAACCGCCAAGAGACCCAGTACTTC	few	-	TRBJ2-5	TRBV9
CASSDGQHTEAFF	TGTGCCAGCAGTGACGGACAGCACACTGAAGCTTTCTTT	few	-	TRBJ1-1	TRBV25-1
CSVAAALSYNEQFF	TGCAGCGTGGCCGCGGCCCTATCCTACAATGAGCAGTTCTTC	many	-	TRBJ2-1	TRBV29-1
CAIGGNTGELFF	TGTGCCATTGGAGGTAACACCGGGGAGCTGTTTTTT	-	-	TRBJ2-2	TRBV28
CASSRPTTGGSYNEQFF	TGTGCCAGCAGCCGACCGACTACAGGGGGCTCCTACAATGAGCAGTTCTTC	-	TRBD1	TRBJ2-1	TRBV7-2
CASSWSSGTSTGNEQFF	TGTGCCAGCAGCTGGTCCTCCGGGACTAGCACAGGGAATGAGCAGTTCTTC	-	TRBD2	TRBJ2-1	TRBV7-3
CASSQELAGGIYNEQFF	TGTGCCAGCAGCCAAGAACTAGCGGGGGGAATTTACAATGAGCAGTTCTTC	-	TRBD2	TRBJ2-1	TRBV4-2
CASSLTSGSETQYF	TGTGCCAGCTCATTGACTAGCGGGAGCGAGACCCAGTACTTC	many	TRBD2	TRBJ2-5	TRBV18
CASSLEGGRAADTQYF	TGCGCCAGCAGCTTGGAGGGCGGGAGGGCCGCAGATACGCAGTATTTT	-	TRBD2	TRBJ2-3	TRBV5-1
CASSEGTGRAAFF	TGTGCCAGTAGTGAAGGGACAGGGAGGGCCGCTTTCTTT	-	TRBD1	TRBJ1-1	TRBV19
CASTPGQGNSGANVLTF	TGTGCCAGCACCCCGGGACAGGGAAATTCCGGGGCCAACGTCCTGACTTTC	-	TRBD1	TRBJ2-6	TRBV12-3/TRBV12-4
CASRTSGTSYNEQFF	TGTGCCAGCAGGACTAGCGGTACATCCTACAATGAGCAGTTCTTC	many	TRBD2	TRBJ2-1	TRBV6-1
CASSRQIWGDTQYF	TGTGCCAGCAGTCGACAAATTTGGGGAGATACGCAGTATTTT	many	-	TRBJ2-3	TRBV12-3/TRBV12-4
CASSWGWGQGDYEQYF	TGTGCCAGCAGTTGGGGTTGGGGGCAGGGCGACTACGAGCAGTACTTC	few	-	TRBJ2-7	TRBV27
CASSRLSGGGWDEQFF	TGCGCCAGCAGCCGTCTTAGCGGGGGTGGATGGGATGAGCAGTTCTTC	few	TRBD2	TRBJ2-1	TRBV5-1
CASLNNRGAYYEQYF	TGTGCCAGCCTAAACAACAGGGGGGCCTACTACGAGCAGTACTTC	many	TRBD1	TRBJ2-7	TRBV27
CASSQVLNIQYF	TGTGCCAGCAGCCAAGTGCTGAACATTCAGTACTTC	-	-	TRBJ2-4	TRBV14